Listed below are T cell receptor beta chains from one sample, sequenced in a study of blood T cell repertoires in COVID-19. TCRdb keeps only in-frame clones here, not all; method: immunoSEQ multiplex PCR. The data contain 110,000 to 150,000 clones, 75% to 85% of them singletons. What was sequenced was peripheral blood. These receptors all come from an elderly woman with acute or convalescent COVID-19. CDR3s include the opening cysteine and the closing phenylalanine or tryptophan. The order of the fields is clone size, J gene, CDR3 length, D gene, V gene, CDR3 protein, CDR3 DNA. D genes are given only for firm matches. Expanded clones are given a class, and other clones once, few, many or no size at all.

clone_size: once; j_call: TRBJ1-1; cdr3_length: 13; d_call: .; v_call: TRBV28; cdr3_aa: CASSFGRGTEAFF; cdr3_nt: TGTGCCAGCAGTTTCGGTCGGGGGACTGAAGCTTTCTTT
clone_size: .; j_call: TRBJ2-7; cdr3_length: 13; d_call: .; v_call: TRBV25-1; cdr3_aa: CASSPAGSYEQYF; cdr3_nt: TGTGCCAGCAGTCCAGCAGGGTCCTACGAGCAGTACTTC
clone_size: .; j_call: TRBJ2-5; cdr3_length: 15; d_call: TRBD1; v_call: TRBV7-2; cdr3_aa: CASSLGVGTGGTQYF; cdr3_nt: TGTGCCAGCAGCTTGGGGGTTGGGACAGGAGGGACCCAGTACTTC
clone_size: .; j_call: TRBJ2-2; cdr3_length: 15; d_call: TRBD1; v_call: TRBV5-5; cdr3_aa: CASSLDRGSTGELFF; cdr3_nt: TGTGCCAGCAGCCTTGACAGGGGTAGCACCGGGGAGCTGTTTTTT
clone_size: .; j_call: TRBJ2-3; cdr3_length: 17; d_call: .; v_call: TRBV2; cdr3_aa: CASSEVRTEDRGDTQYF; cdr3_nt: TGTGCCAGCAGTGAAGTCCGGACAGAGGACCGAGGAGATACGCAGTATTTT
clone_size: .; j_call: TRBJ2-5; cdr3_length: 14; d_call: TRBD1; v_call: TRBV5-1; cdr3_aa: CASSWGTDSETQYF; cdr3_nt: TGCGCCAGCAGCTGGGGGACAGATTCAGAGACCCAGTACTTC
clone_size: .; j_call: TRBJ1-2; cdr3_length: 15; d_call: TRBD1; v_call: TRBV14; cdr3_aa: CASSQGWTGDYGYTF; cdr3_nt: TGTGCCAGCAGCCAAGGTTGGACAGGGGACTATGGCTACACCTTC
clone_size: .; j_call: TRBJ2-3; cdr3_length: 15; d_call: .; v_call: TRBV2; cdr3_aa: CASRKIIRRTDTQYF; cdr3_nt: TGTGCCAGCAGGAAGATCATCAGGCGCACAGATACGCAGTATTTT
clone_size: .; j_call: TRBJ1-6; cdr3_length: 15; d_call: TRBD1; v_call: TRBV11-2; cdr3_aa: CASSLGARGNSPLHF; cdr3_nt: TGTGCCAGCAGCTTAGGTGCCAGGGGGAATTCACCCCTCCACTTT
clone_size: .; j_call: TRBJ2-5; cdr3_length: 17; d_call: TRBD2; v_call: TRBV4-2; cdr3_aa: CASSASGLASVQETQYF; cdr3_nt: TGTGCCAGCAGCGCATCCGGACTAGCGTCCGTACAAGAGACCCAGTACTTC
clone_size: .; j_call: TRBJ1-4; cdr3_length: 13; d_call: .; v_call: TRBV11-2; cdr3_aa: CASSHLLRRKLFF; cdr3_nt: TGTGCCAGCAGCCACTTGTTGAGGAGAAAACTGTTTTTT
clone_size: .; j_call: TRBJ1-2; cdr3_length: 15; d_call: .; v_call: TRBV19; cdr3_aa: CASSITEGRIYGYTF; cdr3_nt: TGTGCCAGTAGTATTACGGAGGGGCGAATTTATGGCTACACCTTC
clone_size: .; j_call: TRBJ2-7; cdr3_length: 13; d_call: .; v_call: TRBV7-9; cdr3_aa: CASSRQANYEQYF; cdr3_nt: TGTGCCAGCAGCCGACAGGCGAACTACGAGCAGTACTTC
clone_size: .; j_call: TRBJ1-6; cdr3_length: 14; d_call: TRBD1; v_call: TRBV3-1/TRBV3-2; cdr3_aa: CASSRGPGNSPLHF; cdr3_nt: TGTGCCAGCAGCAGGGGGCCGGGTAATTCACCCCTCCACTTT
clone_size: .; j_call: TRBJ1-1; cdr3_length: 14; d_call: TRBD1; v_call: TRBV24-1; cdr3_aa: CATSDGDSHTEAFF; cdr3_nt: TGTGCCACCAGTGATGGGGACAGCCACACTGAAGCTTTCTTT
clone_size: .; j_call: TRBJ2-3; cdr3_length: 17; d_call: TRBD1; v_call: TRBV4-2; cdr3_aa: CASSQEVGTASTDTQYF; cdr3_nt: TGTGCCAGCAGCCAAGAAGTAGGGACAGCTAGCACAGATACGCAGTATTTT
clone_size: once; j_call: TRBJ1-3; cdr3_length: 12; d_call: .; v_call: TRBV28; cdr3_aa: CASSLRGNTIYF; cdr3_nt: TGTGCCAGCAGTTTACGTGGAAACACCATATATTTT
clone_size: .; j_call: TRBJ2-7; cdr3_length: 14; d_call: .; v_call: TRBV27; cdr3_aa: CASSLSPSSYEQYF; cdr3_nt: TGTGCCAGCAGTCTCTCTCCTAGCTCCTACGAGCAGTACTTC
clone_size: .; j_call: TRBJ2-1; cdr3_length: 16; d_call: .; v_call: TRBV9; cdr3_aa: CASSPDAGWVYNEQFF; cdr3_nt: TGTGCCAGCAGCCCGGACGCGGGGTGGGTCTACAATGAGCAGTTCTTC
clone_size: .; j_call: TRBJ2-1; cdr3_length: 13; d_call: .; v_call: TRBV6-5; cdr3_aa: CASSYSWRGDKFF; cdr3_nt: TGTGCCAGCAGTTACTCCTGGCGGGGTGATAAGTTCTTC
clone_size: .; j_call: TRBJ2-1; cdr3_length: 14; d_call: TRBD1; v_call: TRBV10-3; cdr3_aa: CAISEGQVYNEQFF; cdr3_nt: TGTGCCATCAGTGAGGGACAGGTATACAATGAGCAGTTCTTC
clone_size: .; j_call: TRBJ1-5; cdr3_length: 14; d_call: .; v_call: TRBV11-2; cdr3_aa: CASSLYLSNQPQHF; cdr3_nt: TGTGCCAGCAGCTTATATCTTAGCAATCAGCCCCAGCATTTT
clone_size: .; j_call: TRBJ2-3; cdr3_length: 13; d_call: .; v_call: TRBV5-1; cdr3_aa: CASSLAGADTQYF; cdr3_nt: TGCGCCAGCAGCTTGGCGGGGGCAGATACGCAGTATTTT
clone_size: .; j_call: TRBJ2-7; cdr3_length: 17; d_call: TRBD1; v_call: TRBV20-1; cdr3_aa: CSASFGDRYQYNYEQYF; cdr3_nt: TGCAGTGCTAGTTTCGGGGACAGATATCAATATAACTACGAGCAGTACTTC
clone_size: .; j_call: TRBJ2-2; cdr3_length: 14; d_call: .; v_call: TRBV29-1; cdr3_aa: CSVRGNSNTGELFF; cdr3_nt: TGCAGCGTCCGAGGGAACTCGAACACCGGGGAGCTGTTTTTT
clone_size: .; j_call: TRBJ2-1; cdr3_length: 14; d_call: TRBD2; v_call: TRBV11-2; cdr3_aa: CASSLAGGYNEQFF; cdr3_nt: TGTGCCAGCAGCCTAGCGGGGGGATACAATGAGCAGTTCTTC
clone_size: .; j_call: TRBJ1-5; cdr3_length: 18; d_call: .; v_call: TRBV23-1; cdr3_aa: CASTRSVPKIHSNQPQHF; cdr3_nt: TGCGCCAGCACCCGGAGCGTCCCCAAAATTCATAGCAATCAGCCCCAGCATTTT
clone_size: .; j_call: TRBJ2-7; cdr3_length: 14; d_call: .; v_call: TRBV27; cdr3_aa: CASRKRAESYEQYF; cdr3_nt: TGTGCCAGCAGGAAGAGGGCCGAGTCGTACGAGCAGTACTTC
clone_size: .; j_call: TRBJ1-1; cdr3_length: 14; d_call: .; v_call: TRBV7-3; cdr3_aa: CASSPNPGNTEAFF; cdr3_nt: TGTGCCAGCAGCCCAAACCCGGGGAACACTGAAGCTTTCTTT
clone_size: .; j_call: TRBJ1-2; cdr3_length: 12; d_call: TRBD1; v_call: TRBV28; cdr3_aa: CASRYRGHGYTF; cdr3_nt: TGTGCCAGCAGGTACAGGGGTCATGGCTACACCTTC
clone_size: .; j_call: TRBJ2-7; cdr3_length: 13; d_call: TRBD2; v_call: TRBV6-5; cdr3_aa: CASRSSGRDEQYF; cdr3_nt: TGTGCCAGCCGCTCTAGCGGGAGGGACGAGCAGTACTTC
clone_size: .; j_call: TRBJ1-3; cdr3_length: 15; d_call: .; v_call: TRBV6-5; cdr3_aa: CATNLDRDSGNTIYF; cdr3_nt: TGTGCCACCAATCTTGACAGAGACTCTGGAAACACCATATATTTT
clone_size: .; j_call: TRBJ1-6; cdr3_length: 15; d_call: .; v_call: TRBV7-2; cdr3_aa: CASSANGQRNSPLHF; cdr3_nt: TGTGCCAGCAGCGCTAATGGACAGAGGAATTCACCCCTCCACTTT
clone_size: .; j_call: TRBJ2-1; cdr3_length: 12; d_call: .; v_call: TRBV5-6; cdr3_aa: CASSFRTYGQFF; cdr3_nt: TGTGCCAGCAGCTTCCGAACCTACGGGCAGTTCTTC
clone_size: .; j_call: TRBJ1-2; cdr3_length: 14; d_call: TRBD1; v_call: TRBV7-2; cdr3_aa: CASSFQGAGYGYTF; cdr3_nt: TGTGCCAGCAGCTTCCAGGGGGCCGGCTATGGCTACACCTTC
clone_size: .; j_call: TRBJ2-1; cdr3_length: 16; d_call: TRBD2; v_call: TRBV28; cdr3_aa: CASSSPGLAVSGEQFF; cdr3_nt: TGTGCCAGCAGTTCCCCGGGACTAGCGGTTTCAGGTGAGCAGTTCTTC
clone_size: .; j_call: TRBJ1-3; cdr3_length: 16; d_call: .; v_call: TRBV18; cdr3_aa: CASSPQTGSSGNTIYF; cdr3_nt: TGTGCCAGCTCACCCCAGACGGGTTCCTCTGGAAACACCATATATTTT
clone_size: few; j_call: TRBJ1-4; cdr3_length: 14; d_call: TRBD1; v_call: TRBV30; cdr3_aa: CAWNSGTANEKLFF; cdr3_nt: TGTGCCTGGAACTCCGGGACAGCCAATGAAAAACTGTTTTTT
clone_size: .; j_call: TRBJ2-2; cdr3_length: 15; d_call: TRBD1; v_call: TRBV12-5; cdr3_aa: CASGLWQGAPGELFF; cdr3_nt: TGTGCTAGTGGTTTGTGGCAGGGGGCGCCCGGGGAGCTGTTTTTT